Following are 16 T cell receptor beta chains from one sample sequenced in a study of T cells after yellow fever vaccination. TCRdb recomputed calls from the 5' RACE reads with MiXCR, one row per CDR3 protein. The table shows about 32,000 distinct CDR3 sequences, with roughly a tenth occurring only once. This specimen was PBMCs, either bulk or a sorted T-cell subset (CD4+, CD8+, memory, or dextramer-sorted; not recorded which), taken around 15 days after the first yellow fever vaccination. The source of these receptors is a young man who received the YFV17D yellow fever vaccine.

In its sample, this clonotype was seen many times. This sequence joins TRBV12-3 or TRBV12-4 and TRBJ2-4, with 10 bases lining up with TRBD1. V trimming: 5 bases; J trimming: 0 bases; junction bases outside the gene matches: 10. This CDR3 region has 18 residues. CDR3 in DNA: TGTGCCAGCAGTCCTCCCCGTCGGACAGGGGGAGCCAAAAACATTCAGTACTTC. It is translated as CASSPPRRTGGAKNIQYF.

On this clonotype: Possible read error: a much larger clone is one base away. The chain employs TRBV6-1 and TRBJ1-2, with D possibly being TRBD1 (5 bases). The V and J ends lost 5 bases and 4 bases respectively, with 11 bases between them. The CDR3 is 13 amino acids. Germline V gene lookup returns CDR1 MNHNS and CDR2 SASEGT. The chain's CDR3 is CASSLGTGYGYTF. CDR3 DNA sequence: TGTGCCAGCAGTCTGGGAACAGGCTATGGCTACACCTTC.

There are many counts of this clonotype. The genes are TRBV3-1 and TRBJ2-7; 13 nucleotides align to TRBD2. The ends lost 4 bases at V and 5 bases at J; junction bases unmatched: 2. CDR3 length: 14 residues. Germline V gives CDR1 LGHDT, CDR2 YNNKEL (reference sequence). CDR3 sequence: CASSLGLAGDEQYF. The DNA of the CDR3 is TGTGCCAGCAGCCTAGGACTAGCGGGGGACGAGCAGTACTTC.

This clonotype showed up many times. The gene calls are TRBV20-1 and TRBJ1-1; no clear D. From germline, CDR1 is DFQATT and CDR2 SNEGSKA (reference sequence). CDR3 length: 13 amino acids. With 5 bases removed from V and 8 bases from J, the gap between germline ends came to 18 bases. The chain's CDR3 is CSAQYPSTGEAFF. CDR3 DNA: TGCAGTGCTCAATACCCTTCGACTGGAGAAGCTTTCTTT.

This clonotype was counted only a few times. The chain carries TRBV5-1 and TRBJ2-5, with D possibly TRBD2 on 6 matching bases. V lost 1 base and J lost 0, with 10 bases in between. CDR1 is SGHRS and CDR2 is YFSETQ in the germline V gene. This CDR3 spans 15 amino acids. CDR3 in DNA: TGCGCCAGCAGCTTGACGGGGAGGCACCAAGAGACCCAGTACTTC. The encoded protein is CASSLTGRHQETQYF.

This clonotype has a single count. A much larger clone differs by one base, so this may be a read error. The V and J genes are TRBV12-3 or TRBV12-4 and TRBJ1-2; D remains unclear. The CDR3 consists of 14 residues. CDR3 sequence (DNA): TGTGCCACCAGTTTGGCTTCGGCTAACTATGGCTACACCTTC. It yields the protein CATSLASANYGYTF.

This clonotype was recorded many times. V is TRBV6-5 and J is TRBJ1-3; no definite D call. Germline V gene data show CDR1 as MNHEY and CDR2 as SVGAGI. The CDR3 consists of 15 residues. V was clipped by 6 bases and J by 0 bases, with 12 bases between them. The CDR3, as DNA: TGTGCCAGCAGGGGAGGCAGTATCTCTGGAAACACCATATATTTT. Residues: CASRGGSISGNTIYF.

The CDR3 DNA reads as TGCAGTGCTACTAGTAGCGCTCCAGGGGCGGAAAATGAGCAGTTCTTC. Amino acids: CSATSSAPGAENEQFF. V is TRBV20-1 and J is TRBJ2-1; weak D call: TRBD1 (6 bases). V lost 4 bases and J lost 7, with 23 bases in between. The CDR3 length is 16 residues. Germline V gene sequence: CDR1 DFQATT, CDR2 SNEGSKA (reference sequence).

This clonotype was found many times. The J gene is TRBJ2-1, the V gene TRBV20-1; 9 nucleotides match TRBD2. The V and J ends lost 0 bases and 5 bases, in that order; junction bases with no gene match: 8. Germline V lookup: CDR1 DFQATT, CDR2 SNEGSKA (reference sequence). The length of the CDR3 is 16 residues. The CDR3 here is CSARDSSGGRNNEQFF. CDR3 in DNA: TGCAGTGCTAGAGACAGTAGCGGGGGAAGGAACAATGAGCAGTTCTTC.

Of note for this clonotype: This may stem from a read error, because a much larger clone lies one nucleotide away. The CDR3 here is CASSSGTGWQPKHF. The CDR3 bases are TGTGCCAGCAGCTCGGGGACAGGTTGGCAGCCCAAGCATTTT. J is TRBJ1-5 and V is TRBV5-6; 8 positions match TRBD1. The CDR3 consists of 14 residues. CDR1 and CDR2 from the germline V gene are SGHDT and YYEEEE.

This clonotype showed up many times. The rearrangement uses TRBV28 and TRBJ2-7; unclear D gene. With 3 bases removed from V and 3 bases from J, the gap between germline ends came to 9 bases. This CDR3 region has 13 residues. Germline V gene data show CDR1 as MDHEN and CDR2 as SYDVKM. CDR3 protein: CASSLDGLYEQYF. The CDR3 nucleotides read TGTGCCAGCAGTTTGGACGGTCTCTACGAGCAGTACTTC.

This clonotype was seen ten or more times. The chain employs TRBV5-5 and TRBJ1-2, with 8 bases that match TRBD1. CDR1 is SGHKS, CDR2 YYEKEE, per germline (reference sequence). The CDR3 consists of 13 residues. The V and J ends lost 4 bases and 6 bases, in that order; junction bases with no gene match: 5. DNA of the CDR3: TGTGCCAGCAGCGGAACAGGGGGAGATGGCTACACCTTC. The encoded protein is CASSGTGGDGYTF.

The table lists this clonotype with many counts. The chain is built from TRBV5-5 and TRBJ1-1, with unresolved D. The CDR3 totals 13 residues. Trimming shortened V by 4 bases and J by 8 bases, and 15 bases separated the two germline ends. Germline-derived CDR1 and CDR2 are SGHKS and YYEKEE (reference sequence). The CDR3 DNA sequence: TGTGCCAGCAGCACACGAGGAGGCAGGGAAGCTTTCTTT. It codes for CASSTRGGREAFF.

This clonotype came up many times. CDR3 amino acids: CASSYPKNSGANVLTF. The CDR3 region has the DNA TGTGCCAGCAGTTACCCCAAAAACTCTGGGGCCAACGTCCTGACTTTC. This rearrangement joins TRBV6-2 or TRBV6-3 to TRBJ2-6; D gene unclear. CDR3 length: 16 residues. The V end lost 2 bases, the J end lost 0 bases, and 8 bases lay between the germline ends. Germline lookup yields CDR1 MNHEY and CDR2 SVGEGT.

In its sample, this clonotype was seen many times. This sequence joins TRBV6-4 and TRBJ2-2; D is unresolved. Germline CDR1 is MRHNA and CDR2 is SNTAGT. There are 12 residues in the CDR3. Trimming took 5 bases from V and 5 from J, leaving 6 bases between them. The CDR3 spells CASSSRTGELFF. For the CDR3, the DNA is TGTGCCAGCAGTTCGAGAACCGGGGAGCTGTTTTTT.

At least ten counts were recorded for this clonotype. V usage is TRBV19 and J usage is TRBJ2-1; 12 bases are shared with TRBD1. J gave up 9 bases and V 3 bases, and 9 bases lay outside the gene matches. Germline V gene sequence: CDR1 LNHDA, CDR2 SQIVND (reference sequence). This CDR3 has 16 amino acids. CDR3 DNA: TGTGCCAGTAGTATCCCCCCCGGGACAGGGGGCGTTGAGCAGTTCTTC. Translation: CASSIPPGTGGVEQFF.